The entry that follows covers one TCR beta chain sequence. These data originate in a study of control samples from healthy donors and cancer patients. TCRdb keeps only in-frame clones here, not all; method: immunoSEQ multiplex PCR. In the table there are over 80,000 clones, roughly 83% of which are singletons. The source is a woman in her twenties or thirties in good health. Sequenced sample: blood.

In nucleotides, the CDR3 is TGTGCCAGCAGCTTAGTCTCCCAGGCCGTAGAGACCCAGTACTTC. This codes for CASSLVSQAVETQYF. The genes are TRBV11-2 and TRBJ2-5; D unclear. Trimming shortened V by 1 base and J by 4 bases, and 13 bases separated the two germline ends. CDR1 and CDR2 from the germline V gene are SGHAT and FQNNGV. CDR3 length: 15 amino acids.